The 15 T cell receptor beta chains below come from one sample, sequenced in a study of shared clonotypes between healthy human individuals. Profiling relied on immunoSEQ multiplex PCR, and the TCRdb table lists in-frame clones only, not all of them. The data hold some 320,000 clones, with more than 75% observed a single time. The specimen was memory CD8+ T cells sorted from blood. Subset meaning: CD45RO+ cells pooled with CCR7-negative TemRA cells. These receptors all stem from a man between 18 and 29 years old in good health.

The chain uses TRBV14 and TRBJ2-7, with D tentatively TRBD1 or TRBD2 (5 bases each). Germline CDR1 SGHDN, CDR2 FVKESK. This CDR3 region has 14 residues. V lost 4 bases, J lost 2 bases, and 12 bases lay in between. CDR3 protein: CASSPWDGTYEQYF. CDR3 bases: TGTGCCAGCAGCCCTTGGGACGGAACCTACGAGCAGTACTTC. The variable domain in full, with the rest retrieved from reference TRBV14 and TRBJ2-7, is EAGVTQFPSHSVIEKGQTVTLRCDPISGHDNLYWYRRVMGKEIKFLLHFVKESKQDESGMPNNRFLAERTGGTYSTLKVQPAELEDSGVYFCASSPWDGTYEQYFGPGTRLTVT.

The gene calls are TRBV7-8 and TRBJ2-3, with 9 nucleotides matching TRBD2. V was clipped by 5 bases and J by 4 bases; unmatched bases: 10. The CDR3 is 16 amino acids. Germline CDR1 reads SGHVS; CDR2 reads FQNEAQ. The CDR3 DNA sequence: TGTGCCAGCAGCCTCTACCCTAGCGGGGAGTCAGATACGCAGTATTTT. As protein: CASSLYPSGESDTQYF.

The rearrangement links TRBV11-2 to TRBJ2-3; the match to TRBD2 covers 9 bases. The CDR3 covers 16 residues. Trimming cost V 1 base and J 1 base; bases outside gene matches: 3. Germline CDR1 SGHAT, CDR2 FQNNGV. CDR3 bases: TGTGCCAGCAGCTTAGGCTGGACTAGCGGCACAGATACGCAGTATTTT. Encoded protein: CASSLGWTSGTDTQYF.

The V call is TRBV6-7, the J call TRBJ1-5, with a tentative D call TRBD1 (5 bases). TRBV6-7 is an ORF for which the function is uncertain. The CDR3 is made up of 14 amino acids. V was cut by 5 bases and J by 2 bases, with 10 bases left in between. This CDR3 is CASSPTGGNQPQHF. DNA of the CDR3: TGTGCCAGCAGTCCTACAGGAGGCAATCAGCCCCAGCATTTT.

This chain links TRBV6-1 with TRBJ2-5; the match to TRBD2 covers 7 bases. From germline, CDR1 is MNHNS and CDR2 SASEGT. The CDR3 is 13 residues long. The J segment lost 4 bases and the V segment lost 2 bases, leaving 1 base of the junction unmatched. The DNA for the CDR3 is TGTGCCAGCAGTGAATGGGGGGGAGAGACCCAGTACTTC. Its translation is CASSEWGGETQYF.

DNA for the CDR3: TGCGCCAGCAGCCAATTTGAGGGCACTGAAGCTTTCTTT. It yields the protein CASSQFEGTEAFF. This sequence joins TRBV4-3 and TRBJ1-1, with D uncertain. The CDR3 runs 13 residues. V lost 2 bases to trimming and J lost 4 bases, with 8 bases between them. Germline V gene lookup returns CDR1 LGHNA and CDR2 YSLEER.

This clone showed up just once. V is TRBV13 and J is TRBJ2-5, with D unresolved. The germline V gene encodes CDR1 PRHDT and CDR2 FYEKMQ (reference sequence). The CDR3 consists of 15 residues. Trimming removed 6 bases from V and 5 bases from J, with 19 bases in between. As DNA, the CDR3 is TGTGCCAGCAGTTTGAAAGGTGGGTCCCAGGAGACCCAGTACTTC. Its protein is CASSLKGGSQETQYF.

The chain is built from TRBV5-1 and TRBJ2-7, with 11 bases lining up with TRBD2. Trimming took 2 bases from V and 4 from J; bases not matched to a gene: 2. The CDR3 contains 14 residues. CDR1 is SGHRS, CDR2 YFSETQ, per germline. CDR3 sequence: CASSFGTSGYEQYF. The CDR3, as DNA: TGCGCCAGCAGCTTTGGGACTAGCGGTTACGAGCAGTACTTC.

In this sample, this clone turned up a few times. The same CDR3 can be traced to other DNA sequences in this sample. The chain combines TRBV5-6 with TRBJ1-1; D unclear. The CDR3 length is 13 residues. Germline V CDR1 and CDR2: SGHDT, YYEEEE. V was trimmed by 2 bases and J by 4 bases, leaving 9 bases between them. The CDR3 DNA reads as TGTGCCAGCAGCTTTGGGGTGGGCACTGAAGCTTTCTTT. Its translation is CASSFGVGTEAFF.

The chain uses TRBV27 and TRBJ2-1; perhaps D is TRBD1 or TRBD2 (6 bases each). The V end was cut by 5 bases, the J end by 13 bases, with 15 bases between. In germline, CDR1 is MNHEY, CDR2 SMNVEV (reference sequence). This CDR3 has 12 amino acids. The CDR3 sequence is CASSPLEGGQFF. The DNA of the CDR3 is TGTGCCAGCAGTCCCTTGGAGGGGGGCCAGTTCTTC.

This clone was observed a handful of times. This chain links TRBV2 with TRBJ1-4; no definite D call. Trimming left V 6 bases short and J 2 bases short, with 13 bases between. CDR1 and CDR2 (germline): SNHLY, FYNNEI. The CDR3 length is 15 residues. The CDR3 spells CASSTPEGTNEKLFF. CDR3 DNA sequence: TGTGCCAGCAGCACTCCCGAAGGCACTAATGAAAAACTGTTTTTT.

The J gene is TRBJ2-3, the V gene TRBV7-8; D not resolved. Trimming stripped 2 bases from V and 5 bases from J, with 8 bases between. CDR3 length: 13 residues. CDR1 SGHVS and CDR2 FQNEAQ come from the germline V gene. The CDR3 sequence is CASSLQVLDTQYF. The CDR3 DNA reads TGTGCCAGCAGCTTACAGGTTTTAGATACGCAGTATTTT.

This clone qualifies as medium-sized. The J gene is TRBJ2-1, the V gene TRBV5-1; no clear D gene. Between the trimmed V and J ends, which lost 4 bases and 7 bases, there was a span of 12 bases. CDR3 size: 13 residues. CDR1 and CDR2 from the germline V gene are SGHRS and YFSETQ. The CDR3 here is CASSLPPGNEQFF. The DNA of the CDR3 is TGCGCCAGCAGCCTTCCTCCCGGGAATGAGCAGTTCTTC.

The genes are TRBV12-5 and TRBJ1-2, with TRBD1 identical over 9 bases. Germline V lookup: CDR1 LGHNT, CDR2 FRNRAP. This CDR3 has 12 amino acids. Trimming took 6 bases from V and 8 from J; bases not matched to a gene: 4. CDR3 sequence reads: CASGRTGVGYTF. The CDR3 DNA is TGTGCTAGTGGCAGGACAGGGGTCGGCTACACCTTC.

The CDR3 DNA reads as TGTGCCAGCAGTGAGACAGGGTGGTTGAATGAGCAGTTCTTC. Translating gives CASSETGWLNEQFF. The chain carries TRBV25-1 and TRBJ2-1, with 7 bases identical to TRBD1. The CDR3 has 14 amino acids. With 3 bases clipped from V and 7 bases from J, the junction kept 6 bases outside the gene matches. Germline V gene sequence: CDR1 MGHDK, CDR2 SYGVNS.